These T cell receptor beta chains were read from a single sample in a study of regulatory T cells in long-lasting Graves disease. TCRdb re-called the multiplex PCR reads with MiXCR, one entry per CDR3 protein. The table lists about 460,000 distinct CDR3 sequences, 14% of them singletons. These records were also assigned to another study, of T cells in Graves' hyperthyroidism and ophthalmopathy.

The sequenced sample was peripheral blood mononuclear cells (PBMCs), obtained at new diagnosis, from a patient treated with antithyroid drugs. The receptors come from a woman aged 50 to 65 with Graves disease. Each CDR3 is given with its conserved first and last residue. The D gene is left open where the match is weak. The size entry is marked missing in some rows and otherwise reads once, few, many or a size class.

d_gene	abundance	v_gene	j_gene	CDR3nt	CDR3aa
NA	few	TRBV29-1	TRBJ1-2	TGCAGCGTTGAAGATCCGGAGACGGGGGGCGACTATGGCTACACCTTC	CSVEDPETGGDYGYTF
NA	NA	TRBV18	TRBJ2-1	TGTGCCAGCTCACTCTCGGTGGGGAGCAATGAGCAGTCCTTC	CASSLSVGSNEQSF
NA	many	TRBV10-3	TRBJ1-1	TGTGCCATCACAGCTGCAGGGTTTACTGAAGCTTTCTTT	CAITAAGFTEAFF
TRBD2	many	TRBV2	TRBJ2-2	TGTGCCAGCGGACAACTAGCGGGAGTAACCGGGGAGCTGTTTTTT	CASGQLAGVTGELFF
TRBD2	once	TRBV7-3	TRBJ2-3	TGTGCCAGCAGCTTTACTCTAGCGGGTAGCACAGATACGCAGTATTTT	CASSFTLAGSTDTQYF
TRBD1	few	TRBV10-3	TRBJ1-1	TGTGCCATCAGTGAGAACAGGGGTTTCTGGGCATTCTTT	CAISENRGFWAFF
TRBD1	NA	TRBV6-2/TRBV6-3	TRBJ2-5	TGTGCCAGCAGTGCAAACAGGGGACAAGAGACCCAGTACTTC	CASSANRGQETQYF
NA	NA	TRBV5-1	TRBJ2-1	TGCGCCAGCAGCTTGGGCGGTCGACCCTCCTACAATGAGCAGTTCTTC	CASSLGGRPSYNEQFF
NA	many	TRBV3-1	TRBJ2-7	TGTGCCAGCAGCCTACGTCTAGGAATTAGCTACGAGCAGTACTTC	CASSLRLGISYEQYF
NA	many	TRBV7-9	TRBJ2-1	TGTGCCAGCAGCTTAGACGGGAGCTCCTACAATGAGCAGTTCTTC	CASSLDGSSYNEQFF
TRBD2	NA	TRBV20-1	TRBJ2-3	TGCAGTGCTAGATCTACGACTAGCGGGTTTGGAAGAAGCACAGATACGCAGTATTTT	CSARSTTSGFGRSTDTQYF
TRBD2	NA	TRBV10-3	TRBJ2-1	TGTGCCATCAGTCCCGCGGGGGGGGTGACTAGCGGGAACAATGAGCAGTTCTTC	CAISPAGGVTSGNNEQFF
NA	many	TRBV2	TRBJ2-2	TGTGCCACAAAAGGCTGGGGGGCCGGGGAGCTGTTTTTT	CATKGWGAGELFF
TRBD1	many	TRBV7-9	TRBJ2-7	TGTGCCAGCAGCTTAGGACAGGGGGCATTACTCTACGAGCAGTACTTC	CASSLGQGALLYEQYF
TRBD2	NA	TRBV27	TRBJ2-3	TGTGCCAGCAGTTTCCGACTAGCGGGAGCCCCAGATACGCAGTATTTT	CASSFRLAGAPDTQYF
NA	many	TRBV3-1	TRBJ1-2	TGTGCCAGCAGCCAAGGGATTTCGGATTATGGCTACACCTTC	CASSQGISDYGYTF
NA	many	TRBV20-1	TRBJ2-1	TGCAGTGCTAGTCGTAGGGGAGGGGGTGAGCAGTTCTTC	CSASRRGGGEQFF
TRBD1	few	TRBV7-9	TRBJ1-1	TGTGCCGGAACCCACGACAGGGGGAACACTGAAGCTTTCTTT	CAGTHDRGNTEAFF
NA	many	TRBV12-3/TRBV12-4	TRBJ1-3	TGTGCCAGCAGCCGAACAGCGCCTGGAAACACCATATATTTT	CASSRTAPGNTIYF
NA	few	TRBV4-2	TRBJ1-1	TGTGCCAGCAGACGGAGGGAGAAGAACACTGAAGCTTTCTTT	CASRRREKNTEAFF
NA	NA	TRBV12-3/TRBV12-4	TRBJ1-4	TGTGCCAGCAGTGAGGGGGGGAGTGAAAAACTGTTTTTT	CASSEGGSEKLFF
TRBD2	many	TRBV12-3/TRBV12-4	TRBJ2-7	TGTGCCAGCAGACCGGGACTAGCAGCCTACGAGCAGTACTTC	CASRPGLAAYEQYF
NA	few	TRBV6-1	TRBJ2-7	TGTGCCAGCAGGCCAAGGGAGGCTTACGAGCAGTACTTC	CASRPREAYEQYF
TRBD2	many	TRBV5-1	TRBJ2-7	TGCGCCAGCAGCTTGTTTCTAGCGGCGTACGAGCAGTACTTC	CASSLFLAAYEQYF
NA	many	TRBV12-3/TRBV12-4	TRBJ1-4	TGTGCCAGCAGAAAAGGCCCTATCGAAAAACTGTTTTTT	CASRKGPIEKLFF
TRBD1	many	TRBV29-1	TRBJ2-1	TGCAGCGTTGTATCTAGTAGGGGGCTTATGGACAATGAGCAGTTCTTC	CSVVSSRGLMDNEQFF
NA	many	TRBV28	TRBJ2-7	TGTGCCAGCAGCCACGGGGACATCACCTACGAGCAGTACTTC	CASSHGDITYEQYF
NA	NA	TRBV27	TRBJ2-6	TGTGCCAGCAGTTTATGGCACTCTGGGGCCAACGTCCTGACTTTC	CASSLWHSGANVLTF
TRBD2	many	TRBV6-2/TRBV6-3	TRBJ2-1	TGTGCCAGCAGTGAAGCGGGACTAGCGGGAGGGAGCTCCTACAATGAGCAGTTCTTC	CASSEAGLAGGSSYNEQFF
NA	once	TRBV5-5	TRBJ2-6	TGCGCCAGCAGCTTGGGGGGGGCAAGCTCTGGGGCCAACGTCCTGACTTTC	CASSLGGASSGANVLTF
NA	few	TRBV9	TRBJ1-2	TGTGCCAGGTACCGGGACTATGGCTACACCTTC	CARYRDYGYTF
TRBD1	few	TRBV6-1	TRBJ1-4	TGTGCTACAGGGGGTGTTGAAAAACTGTTTTTT	CATGGVEKLFF
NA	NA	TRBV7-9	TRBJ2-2	TGTGCCAGCAGCGCCCTGGAATGGGGCTCCGGGGAGCTGTTTTTT	CASSALEWGSGELFF
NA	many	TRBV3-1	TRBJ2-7	TGTGCCAGCAGCCGGAGAGCTCCAGGGGTGGACGAGCAGTACTTC	CASSRRAPGVDEQYF
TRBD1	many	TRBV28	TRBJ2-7	TGTGCCAGCAGTTTAGGAGGCAGGGGGTTTTACGAGCAGTACTTC	CASSLGGRGFYEQYF
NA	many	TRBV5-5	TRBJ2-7	TGTGCCACGTCTACAGGGTTCGCCTACGAGCAGTACTTC	CATSTGFAYEQYF
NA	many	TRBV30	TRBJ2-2	TGTGCCTGGAGTGTGGGTTTCACCGGGGAGCTGTTTTTT	CAWSVGFTGELFF
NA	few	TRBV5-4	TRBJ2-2	TGTGCCAGCAGCTTGAACCCTAGCGATCCCGGGGAGCTGTTTTTT	CASSLNPSDPGELFF